This note documents a single T cell receptor (beta chain) sequence. The CDR3 totals 14 residues. Germline V gene sequence: CDR1 GTSNPN, CDR2 SVGIG (reference sequence). V was pared by 4 bases and J by 1 base, with 5 bases of the junction left unmatched. Sequencing was performed with immunoSEQ multiplex PCR; in TCRdb, only in-frame clones are kept and a portion is missing. The data contain about 74,000 clones, 90% to 95% of them singletons. The data stem from a study of cytomegalovirus exposure and HLA in healthy donors. Separate from the approximately 700-subject first cohort was the approximately 120-subject validation cohort, to which the donors belonged.

V is TRBV30 and J is TRBJ2-7, with TRBD1 matching 9 bases. The specimen was PBMCs. This sequence was found in a man between 18 and 29 years old in good health and CMV-seropositive. This chain's CDR3 is CAWTTGGASYEQYF. The CDR3 DNA is TGTGCCTGGACCACAGGGGGCGCTTCCTACGAGCAGTACTTC.